What follows is one T cell receptor beta chain and its context. This sample stems from a study of blood T cell repertoires in COVID-19. The V and J ends lost 2 bases and 7 bases respectively, with 9 bases between them. Germline loops: CDR1 MNHNS, CDR2 SASEGT. CDR3 size: 13 residues. Profiled with immunoSEQ multiplex PCR; TCRdb holds only in-frame clones, not every one. This table has around 270,000 clones, approximately 89% appearing once. Sequenced sample: peripheral blood. The TCR comes from a woman aged 45-65 years with acute or convalescent COVID-19. J is TRBJ1-5 and V is TRBV6-1; D not resolved. DNA for the CDR3: TGTGCCAGCAGTGAAAGAGGTTGGCAGCCCCAGCATTTT. Amino acid sequence: CASSERGWQPQHF.